The 25 T cell receptor beta chains below come from one sample, sequenced in a study of neurological immune-mediated disorders. MiXCR, run by TCRdb on the 5' RACE reads, gives a single entry per CDR3 protein. The sample contains more than 25,000 distinct CDR3 sequences, around 21% of which appear only once. The sample comprised CD4+ T cells from blood. Source of these receptors: a man in his fifties with HTLV-1-associated myelopathy (HAM/TSP).

This clonotype was observed many times. CDR3: CASSQGLGRGAFF. For the CDR3, the DNA is TGTGCCAGCAGCCAAGGTCTGGGCCGAGGAGCTTTCTTT. The chain links TRBV14 to TRBJ1-1; D is unresolved. V shed 1 base and J shed 10 bases, with 13 bases lying between them. The CDR3 length is 13 residues. Germline CDR1 SGHDN, CDR2 FVKESK.

This clonotype was observed many times. The CDR3 loop reads CASSWDTSSYEQYF. The CDR3 region has the DNA TGCGCCAGCAGCTGGGACACGAGCTCCTACGAGCAGTACTTC. This rearrangement joins TRBV5-1 to TRBJ2-7; the D gene is possibly TRBD1 (6 bases). CDR3 length: 14 amino acids. CDR1 is SGHRS, CDR2 YFSETQ, per germline. Trimming shortened V by 3 bases and J by 0 bases, and 10 bases separated the two germline ends.

The rearrangement uses TRBV5-1 and TRBJ1-2; D is possibly TRBD1 (5 bases). Trimming stripped 0 bases from V and 6 bases from J, with 12 bases between. This CDR3 has 14 amino acids. The germline V gene encodes CDR1 SGHRS and CDR2 YFSETQ. DNA of the CDR3: TGCGCCAGCAGCTTGGGCAGGGTCTTGGATGGCTACACCTTC. Amino acids: CASSLGRVLDGYTF.

At least ten counts were recorded for this clonotype. This chain connects TRBV20-1 to TRBJ2-7; unclear D gene. The germline CDR1 and CDR2 sequences are DFQATT and SNEGSKA (reference sequence). Deletions cut 0 bases from V and 9 bases from J, with 24 bases between. The CDR3 is made up of 16 amino acids. The CDR3 bases are TGCAGTGCTAGAGATGGTAGAAATAGCAATGGCCTGTGGCAGTACTTC. This codes for CSARDGRNSNGLWQYF.

The rearrangement uses TRBV5-1 and TRBJ1-1, with D hard to call. CDR1 and CDR2 (germline): SGHRS, YFSETQ. Trimming removed 5 bases at V and 1 base at J, with 9 bases between. CDR3 size: 13 residues. This chain's CDR3 is CASRPGQNTEAFF. CDR3 coding DNA: TGCGCCAGCAGGCCGGGTCAGAACACTGAAGCTTTCTTT. Based on the CDR3 plus reference TRBV5-1 and TRBJ1-1, the full variable domain is KAGVTQTPRYLIKTRGQQVTLSCSPISGHRSVSWYQQTPGQGLQFLFEYFSETQRNKGNFPGRFSGRQFSNSRSEMNVSTLELGDSALYLCASRPGQNTEAFFGQGTRLTVV.

The rearrangement links TRBV27 to TRBJ1-1, with unresolved D. The CDR3 sequence is 11 residues long. V lost 5 bases to trimming and J lost 8 bases, with 9 bases between them. Germline CDR1 is MNHEY and CDR2 is SMNVEV (reference sequence). CDR3 in amino acids: CASSGGPEAFF. In DNA form, the CDR3 reads TGTGCCAGCAGTGGCGGACCCGAAGCTTTCTTT.

This clonotype was seen at least ten times. The V call is TRBV5-1, the J call TRBJ2-1, with TRBD1 identical over 7 bases. CDR1 and CDR2 from the germline V gene are SGHRS and YFSETQ. J lost 2 bases, V lost 0 bases, and 5 bases had no gene match. CDR3 size: 16 residues. The CDR3 bases are TGCGCCAGCAGCTTGGGGTTTAGGGGGCCCTACAATGAGCAGTTCTTC. Translating it yields CASSLGFRGPYNEQFF.

This clonotype showed up many times. The chain combines TRBV2 with TRBJ1-2; 8 nucleotides line up with TRBD1. Trimming at V came to 7 bases and at J to 5 bases, leaving 9 bases not matched to a gene. In germline, CDR1 is SNHLY, CDR2 FYNNEI. CDR3 length: 14 residues. CDR3 protein: CASTVPGQEYGYTF. CDR3 nucleotide sequence: TGTGCCAGCACTGTTCCGGGACAGGAGTATGGCTACACCTTC.

This clonotype was found many times. V is TRBV5-5 and J is TRBJ1-5, with D hard to call. The CDR3 has 13 residues. Germline V gene sequence: CDR1 SGHKS, CDR2 YYEKEE (reference sequence). Trimming removed 0 bases from V and 3 bases from J, with 4 bases in between. The CDR3 nucleotides read TGTGCCAGCAGCTTGGATCCCAATCAGCCCCAGCATTTT. Protein product: CASSLDPNQPQHF.

This clonotype was counted at least ten times. The gene calls are TRBV7-6 and TRBJ2-1, with a weak D call TRBD2 (6 bases). The germline V gene encodes CDR1 SGHVS and CDR2 FNYEAQ. The CDR3 contains 17 residues. The V end lost 3 bases, the J end lost 4 bases, and 19 bases lay between the germline ends. The DNA for the CDR3 is TGTGCCAGCAGCTTGCGCGGGGCCCCCTTTGGTTACAATGAGCAGTTCTTC. Translation: CASSLRGAPFGYNEQFF.

This clonotype came up many times. V is TRBV14 and J is TRBJ2-4; D might be TRBD2 (5 bases). Germline V gene lookup returns CDR1 SGHDN and CDR2 FVKESK. Trimming cost V 2 bases and J 0 bases, with 8 bases left between them. This CDR3 has 15 residues. CDR3 in amino acids: CASSQMGEAKNIQYF. In nucleotides, the CDR3 is TGTGCCAGCAGCCAAATGGGAGAAGCCAAAAACATTCAGTACTTC.

The CDR3 DNA sequence: TGTGCCAGCAGTTTTGCGGGCAGTCTAAACACTGAAGCTTTCTTT. Residues: CASSFAGSLNTEAFF. The chain has TRBV12-3 or TRBV12-4 and TRBJ1-1, with D unclear. V shed 3 bases and J shed 2 bases, with 13 bases lying between them. The CDR3 length is 15 residues.

This clonotype was counted ten times or more. This chain connects TRBV10-3 to TRBJ2-5, with D possibly being TRBD1 or TRBD2 (5 bases each). CDR1 is ENHRY, CDR2 SYGVKD, per germline. V lost 4 bases and J lost 3, with 6 bases in between. The CDR3 consists of 12 residues. The CDR3 coding sequence is TGTGCCATCAGTGGGGGGAAAGAGACCCAGTACTTC. This translates into CAISGGKETQYF.

On this clonotype itself: The DNA is omitted, as the CDR3 cannot be located on it reliably, and the CDR3 follows TCRdb's listing. This chain's CDR3 is CASSFYICSARDPTGTNQPQHF. The chain recombines TRBV5-1 with TRBJ1-5; the DNA was not compared with TRBD1, the D call given in the table. The CDR3 length is 22 residues, termini included. The germline CDR1 and CDR2 sequences are SGHRS and YFSETQ.

This clonotype was seen only once. Likely a read error: the CDR3 ends without its conserved phenylalanine or tryptophan. No DNA is shown, since the ends of the CDR3 on it are uncertain; the CDR3 is the one TCRdb lists. This chain joins TRBV9 and TRBJ2-7; the D call TRBD2 from the table was never checked on the DNA. The germline V gene encodes CDR1 SGDLS and CDR2 YYNGEE. From its first to its last residue, the CDR3 has 10 amino acids. CDR3: CASSPRGAWD.

Ten or more counts support this clonotype. The rearrangement joins TRBV18 to TRBJ1-6; 10 nucleotides agree with TRBD1. The CDR3 is made up of 15 amino acids. J was trimmed by 7 bases and V by 6 bases; bases with no gene match: 6. Germline CDR1 and CDR2: KGHSH and LQKENI. CDR3 DNA sequence: TGTGCCAGCTCTATGGGACAGGGGTGGAATTCACCCCTCCACTTT. Encoded protein: CASSMGQGWNSPLHF.

This clonotype was recorded at least ten times. This sequence joins TRBV5-1 and TRBJ1-1; D is perhaps TRBD1 (5 bases). Germline-derived CDR1 and CDR2 are SGHRS and YFSETQ. The CDR3 runs to 14 residues. V lost 6 bases and J 3 bases, leaving 15 bases between the germline ends. As DNA, the CDR3 is TGCGCCAGCACGTCGGGGACGGGGTACACTGAAGCTTTCTTT. This translates into CASTSGTGYTEAFF.

This clonotype came up many times. The rearrangement uses TRBV7-6 and TRBJ2-1, with a weak D call TRBD1 (7 bases). CDR1 and CDR2 from the germline V gene are SGHVS and FNYEAQ. V gave up 5 bases and J gave up 4 bases, with 12 bases separating them. The CDR3 has 14 amino acids. CDR3 amino acids: CASSGRDRYNEQFF. The CDR3 DNA reads as TGTGCCAGCAGCGGGCGGGACAGATACAATGAGCAGTTCTTC.

This chain uses TRBV7-2 with TRBJ2-3; D unresolved. The CDR3 covers 15 residues. Looked up from germline, CDR1 is SGHTA and CDR2 is FQGNSA. The germline V and J ends were trimmed by 1 base and 1 base, with 9 bases remaining between them. CDR3 nucleotide sequence: TGTGCCAGCAGCTTAGGAGTCATTCGCACAGATACGCAGTATTTT. Amino acids: CASSLGVIRTDTQYF.

This clonotype was detected a few times. The chain links TRBV5-1 to TRBJ1-1; the match to TRBD1 covers 8 bases. The germline gives CDR1 SGHRS, CDR2 YFSETQ. V gave up 4 bases and J gave up 1 base; unmatched junction bases: 3. This CDR3 region has 14 residues. In nucleotides, the CDR3 is TGCGCCAGCAGCCAGGGGGCAACGAACACTGAAGCTTTCTTT. As protein: CASSQGATNTEAFF.

This clonotype has ten or more counts. V and J are TRBV12-3 or TRBV12-4 and TRBJ2-7; D uncertain. This CDR3 region has 13 residues. Trimming took 3 bases from V and 0 from J, leaving 6 bases between them. The CDR3 DNA follows: TGTGCCAGCAGTTTGTCACTCTCCTACGAGCAGTACTTC. Translating gives CASSLSLSYEQYF.

The chain couples TRBV7-2 to TRBJ1-5; TRBD1 agrees at 7 bases. The germline CDR1 and CDR2 sequences are SGHTA and FQGNSA. The CDR3 contains 15 residues. Germline trimming cut 5 bases from V and 10 bases from J; bases unmatched to any gene: 14. As DNA, the CDR3 is TGTGCCAGCAGCGCCAGACAGGGAAGCGATTATCCCCAGCATTTT. Its protein product is CASSARQGSDYPQHF.

This clonotype occurred many times. The V and J genes are TRBV5-1 and TRBJ1-6; a possible D gene is TRBD1 (6 bases). This CDR3 contains 14 residues. Per the germline V gene, CDR1 is SGHRS and CDR2 is YFSETQ. Trimming took off 0 bases at V and 14 bases at J, with 15 bases between the two ends. The CDR3 DNA is TGCGCCAGCAGCTTGGCCGAGGAAGGGGGAGCCCTCCACTTT. Translation: CASSLAEEGGALHF. Based on the CDR3 plus reference TRBV5-1 and TRBJ1-6, the full variable domain is KAGVTQTPRYLIKTRGQQVTLSCSPISGHRSVSWYQQTPGQGLQFLFEYFSETQRNKGNFPGRFSGRQFSNSRSEMNVSTLELGDSALYLCASSLAEEGGALHFGNGTRLTVT.

Many counts were recorded for this clonotype. The chain is built from TRBV5-1 and TRBJ2-1; D assignment may be TRBD1 or TRBD2 (5 bases each). In germline, CDR1 is SGHRS, CDR2 YFSETQ. This CDR3 has 17 amino acids. The V end lost 6 bases, the J end lost 1 base, and 20 bases lay between the germline ends. The CDR3 region is CASIPGTLGRSYNEQFF. Here the CDR3 DNA reads TGCGCCAGCATCCCTGGGACCCTCGGACGTTCCTACAATGAGCAGTTCTTC.

This clonotype was recorded many times. V gene TRBV6-5 combines with J gene TRBJ1-2; D might be TRBD1 (6 bases). CDR3 size: 14 residues. Germline CDR1 and CDR2: MNHEY and SVGAGI. Trimming removed 4 bases from V and 2 bases from J, with 11 bases in between. The chain's CDR3 is CASSFRGGNYGYTF. The CDR3 coding sequence is TGTGCCAGCAGTTTCAGGGGCGGGAACTATGGCTACACCTTC.